These T cell receptor beta chains were read from a single sample in a study of memory CD4+ T cells and cytomegalovirus serostatus. Repertoires were generated with immunoSEQ multiplex PCR, while TCRdb's copy carries only in-frame clones and drops some. This sample yields about 75,000 clones, of which roughly 78% are seen a single time; just over 2.5% belongs to the top ten. The sequenced sample consisted of memory CD4+ T cells from blood. All receptors derive from an adult in good health and CMV-seropositive. Each CDR3 is given with its conserved first and last residue. D genes are given only for firm matches. Clone size is given for some rows only: seen once, a few or many times, or a class if the clone is expanded.

j_gene | d_gene | v_gene | abundance | CDR3aa | CDR3nt
TRBJ1-1 | TRBD1 | TRBV10-2 | . | CASRQGLYTEAFF | TGCGCCAGCAGACAGGGGCTATACACTGAAGCTTTCTTT
TRBJ2-5 | TRBD1 | TRBV2 | few | CASSERTGGETQYF | TGTGCCAGCAGTGAAAGGACAGGGGGAGAGACCCAGTACTTC
TRBJ1-2 | . | TRBV27 | . | CASSSALGGARGYTF | TGTGCCAGCAGTTCGGCTCTAGGGGGGGCACGGGGCTACACCTTC
TRBJ1-1 | . | TRBV19 | . | CASTFDTEAFF | TGTGCCAGTACCTTCGACACTGAAGCTTTCTTT
TRBJ1-6 | . | TRBV2 | few | CASADRMDSPLHF | TGTGCCAGCGCTGACAGGATGGATTCACCCCTCCACTTT
TRBJ1-5 | . | TRBV19 | . | CASSGGVSNQPQHF | TGTGCCAGTAGTGGGGGGGTTAGCAATCAGCCCCAGCATTTT
TRBJ1-1 | . | TRBV18 | . | CASSPLVTRGSEAFF | TGTGCCAGCTCGCCGCTGGTCACTCGAGGCTCTGAAGCTTTCTTT
TRBJ1-2 | . | TRBV5-6 | . | CASSLEQGRGGYTF | TGTGCCAGCAGCTTGGAGCAGGGAAGAGGGGGCTACACCTTC
TRBJ2-1 | TRBD1 | TRBV7-9 | . | CASSLEQGYNEQFF | TGTGCCAGCAGCTTAGAACAGGGGTACAATGAGCAGTTCTTC
TRBJ2-2 | TRBD2 | TRBV7-9 | . | CASSLGTSGTYTGELFF | TGTGCCAGCAGCTTAGGGACTAGCGGGACCTACACCGGGGAGCTGTTTTTT
TRBJ1-1 | . | TRBV5-1 | . | CASSLSTGTGNTEAFF | TGCGCCAGCAGCCTCTCAACCGGAACAGGGAACACTGAAGCTTTCTTT
TRBJ2-2 | . | TRBV5-4 | once | CASSRGGSNTGELFF | TGTGCCAGCAGCCGTGGCGGATCGAACACCGGGGAGCTGTTTTTT
TRBJ2-5 | . | TRBV5-4 | . | CASSPGPLTGETQYF | TGTGCCAGCAGCCCAGGACCTTTGACCGGGGAGACCCAGTACTTC
TRBJ2-2 | . | TRBV10-3 | once | CAISPDVPGELFF | TGTGCCATCAGCCCGGATGTGCCCGGGGAGCTGTTTTTT
TRBJ2-5 | . | TRBV9 | . | CASSETGQETQYF | TGTGCCAGCAGCGAAACGGGACAAGAGACCCAGTACTTC
TRBJ2-3 | . | TRBV11-3 | . | CASSPRRREDTQYF | TGTGCCAGCAGCCCAAGGCGCCGAGAAGATACGCAGTATTTT
TRBJ2-5 | . | TRBV20-1 | . | CSAGGGETQYF | TGCAGTGCAGGGGGGGGAGAGACCCAGTACTTC
TRBJ2-2 | TRBD1 | TRBV2 | . | CASRPGQRTGELFF | TGTGCCAGCAGGCCGGGACAGCGCACCGGGGAGCTGTTTTTT
TRBJ1-1 | . | TRBV7-2 | . | CASSLGGKNTEAFF | TGTGCCAGCAGCTTAGGTGGGAAGAACACTGAAGCTTTCTTT
TRBJ2-3 | TRBD1 | TRBV6-5 | once | CASNDRGFTDTQYF | TGTGCCAGCAACGACAGGGGGTTTACAGATACGCAGTATTTT
TRBJ1-5 | . | TRBV9 | once | CASSVGPEGLQPQHF | TGTGCCAGCAGCGTTGGCCCAGAGGGACTTCAGCCCCAGCATTTT
TRBJ1-4 | TRBD1 | TRBV7-2 | . | CASSFTGGTNEKLFF | TGTGCCAGCAGCTTTACAGGGGGCACTAATGAAAAACTGTTTTTT
TRBJ2-2 | . | TRBV10-3 | . | CAISDSGHTNTGELFF | TGTGCCATCAGTGATTCGGGACACACTAACACCGGGGAGCTGTTTTTT
TRBJ1-3 | TRBD1 | TRBV5-6 | once | CASSLVLTGASGNTIYF | TGTGCCAGCAGTCTGGTCCTTACAGGGGCCTCTGGAAACACCATATATTTT
TRBJ1-5 | . | TRBV19 | . | CASSQGPQPQHF | TGTGCCAGTTCCCAGGGCCCTCAGCCCCAGCATTTT
TRBJ1-1 | TRBD1 | TRBV10-3 | . | CAISGQALNTEAFF | TGTGCCATCAGCGGACAGGCACTGAACACTGAAGCTTTCTTT
TRBJ1-1 | . | TRBV2 | . | CASSVEHMNTEAFF | TGTGCCAGCAGTGTGGAGCATATGAACACTGAAGCTTTCTTT
TRBJ1-5 | . | TRBV6-6 | few | CASIGGAEVSNQPQHF | TGTGCCAGCATTGGGGGGGCTGAGGTTAGCAATCAGCCCCAGCATTTT
TRBJ1-1 | . | TRBV7-2 | few | CASSLSPNIGAEAFF | TGTGCCAGCAGCTTAAGTCCCAACATCGGGGCTGAAGCTTTCTTT
TRBJ2-7 | TRBD1 | TRBV2 | . | CASSASRTGYEQYF | TGTGCCAGCAGTGCGTCCAGGACAGGATACGAGCAGTACTTC
TRBJ2-5 | TRBD2 | TRBV30 | . | CAWSEGAGQETQYF | TGTGCCTGGAGTGAGGGAGCGGGGCAAGAGACCCAGTACTTC
TRBJ2-7 | . | TRBV27 | . | CASSSGRTVAEQYF | TGTGCCAGCAGTTCCGGAAGGACAGTGGCCGAGCAGTACTTC
TRBJ1-2 | TRBD1 | TRBV19 | . | CASSITWRQGLYGYTF | TGTGCCAGTAGTATAACTTGGCGACAGGGACTTTATGGCTACACCTTC
TRBJ2-3 | TRBD2 | TRBV4-3 | . | CASSQEGLAGGPRDTQYF | TGCGCCAGCAGCCAAGAAGGACTAGCGGGAGGGCCTAGGGATACGCAGTATTTT
TRBJ2-2 | . | TRBV19 | . | CASSSAWAGELFF | TGTGCCAGTAGTTCCGCATGGGCCGGGGAGCTGTTTTTT
TRBJ1-2 | . | TRBV2 | . | CASRVDRAYGYTF | TGTGCCAGCAGGGTGGACAGAGCATATGGCTACACCTTC
TRBJ2-2 | . | TRBV30 | . | CAWSKAANTGELFF | TGTGCCTGGAGTAAGGCGGCGAACACCGGGGAGCTGTTTTTT
TRBJ2-1 | TRBD2 | TRBV19 | few | CASGSGRSYNEQFF | TGTGCCAGTGGTAGCGGGAGGTCCTACAATGAGCAGTTCTTC
TRBJ2-7 | TRBD2 | TRBV7-2 | . | CASSLVAGGTYEQYF | TGTGCCAGCAGCTTAGTAGCGGGGGGTACCTACGAGCAGTACTTC
TRBJ2-7 | TRBD1 | TRBV4-2 | . | CASSQDKGGTGQQYF | TGTGCCAGCAGCCAAGATAAGGGTGGGACAGGGCAGCAGTACTTC
TRBJ2-2 | . | TRBV18 | . | CASSPGSRLATGELFF | TGTGCCAGCTCACCAGGATCCAGATTGGCGACCGGGGAGCTGTTTTTT
TRBJ2-2 | . | TRBV28 | few | CASSRGRYTGELFF | TGTGCCAGCAGCAGGGGACGGTACACCGGGGAGCTGTTTTTT
TRBJ1-4 | . | TRBV19 | . | CASSISVWQSNEKLFF | TGTGCCAGTAGTATATCTGTTTGGCAGTCTAATGAAAAACTGTTTTTT
TRBJ1-5 | . | TRBV9 | . | CASSVGVGERQPQHF | TGTGCCAGCAGCGTAGGCGTCGGGGAGCGGCAGCCCCAGCATTTT
TRBJ1-1 | . | TRBV7-2 | . | CASSFQVGGNTEAFF | TGTGCCAGCAGCTTTCAGGTTGGTGGGAACACTGAAGCTTTCTTT
TRBJ2-3 | . | TRBV29-1 | . | CSVAGASTDTQYF | TGCAGCGTTGCGGGGGCTAGCACAGATACGCAGTATTTT
TRBJ2-3 | TRBD1 | TRBV10-3 | . | CATRTGKGTDTQYF | TGTGCCACCCGGACAGGGAAGGGTACAGATACGCAGTATTTT
TRBJ2-5 | TRBD2 | TRBV7-9 | . | CASRPAGGEETQYF | TGTGCCAGCAGGCCAGCGGGAGGGGAAGAGACCCAGTACTTC
TRBJ1-5 | . | TRBV5-6 | few | CASSLDSQGIGDQPQHF | TGTGCCAGCAGCTTGGATTCGCAAGGGATCGGGGATCAGCCCCAGCATTTT
TRBJ1-4 | . | TRBV21-1 | few | CASSPKPKEKLFF | TGTGCCAGCAGCCCTAAACCCAAGGAAAAACTGTTTTTT
TRBJ1-4 | TRBD1 | TRBV27 | few | CASTTRGHEKLFF | TGTGCCAGTACGACCAGGGGGCATGAAAAACTGTTTTTT